This passage covers 25 T cell receptor beta chains from one sample sequenced in a study of T cells after yellow fever vaccination. TCRdb itself ran the 5' RACE reads through MiXCR, one entry per CDR3 protein. This sample has 300,000 or so distinct CDR3 sequences, with less than 9.5% found just once. The sequenced sample was CD4+ T cells sorted from PBMCs, obtained 5 days after the yellow fever booster vaccination. These receptors all stem from a man in his late teens or twenties who received the YFV17D yellow fever vaccine.

This clonotype has a count of ten or more. This rearrangement joins TRBV7-9 to TRBJ1-1; D gene ambiguous. Trimming stripped 3 bases from V and 1 base from J, with 6 bases between. Per germline, CDR1 SEHNR and CDR2 FQNEAQ (reference sequence). CDR3 length equals 13 residues. In DNA form, the CDR3 reads TGTGCCAGCAGCTTCAGAGAGAACACTGAAGCTTTCTTT. Its protein is CASSFRENTEAFF.

This chain links TRBV28 with TRBJ1-2; no definite D call. Looked up from germline, CDR1 is MDHEN and CDR2 is SYDVKM. Trimming shortened V by 7 bases and J by 4 bases, and 10 bases separated the two germline ends. This CDR3 spans 12 amino acids. This CDR3 reads CASIEFGYGYTF. CDR3 in DNA: TGTGCCAGCATTGAATTCGGCTATGGCTACACCTTC.

This clonotype occurred a few times. The chain carries TRBV6-1 and TRBJ2-5; unclear D gene. Per the germline V gene, CDR1 is MNHNS and CDR2 is SASEGT. CDR3 length: 12 amino acids. The V gene lost 4 bases and the J gene lost 7 bases, with 10 bases spanning the gap. Here the CDR3 DNA reads TGTGCCAGCAGTGTTCCTCCCGGGACCCAGTACTTC. Its protein product is CASSVPPGTQYF.

This clonotype has a handful of counts. CDR3: CASSWGGDTQYF. In DNA form, the CDR3 reads TGTGCCAGCAGCTGGGGGGGAGATACGCAGTATTTT. This chain joins TRBV7-2 and TRBJ2-3; 7 bases are a match to TRBD2. The CDR3 loop spans 12 amino acids. Germline V gene data show CDR1 as SGHTA and CDR2 as FQGNSA. After removal of 4 bases from V and 5 bases from J, the junction contained 0 bases not matched to a gene.

A few counts support this clonotype. The V gene is TRBV18, the J gene TRBJ2-1, with TRBD2 identical over 7 bases. V was pared by 6 bases and J by 7 bases, with 6 bases of the junction left unmatched. The V gene's germline CDR1 is KGHSH and CDR2 LQKENI. This CDR3 region has 13 residues. This CDR3 reads CASSPAGGNEQFF. CDR3 in DNA: TGTGCCAGCTCTCCCGCCGGGGGGAATGAGCAGTTCTTC.

A single count supports this clonotype. The gene calls are TRBV5-1 and TRBJ2-5, with 7 nucleotides matching TRBD2. Unmatched junction bases numbered 11, after V lost 4 bases and J lost 2 bases. This CDR3 has 16 residues. The germline V gene has CDR1 SGHRS and CDR2 YFSETQ. Here the CDR3 reads CASSRGPAGVQETQYF. For the CDR3, the DNA is TGCGCCAGCAGCAGAGGGCCCGCGGGGGTTCAAGAGACCCAGTACTTC.

In this sample, this clonotype turned up a few times. This rearrangement joins TRBV11-2 to TRBJ1-5; possibly TRBD1 for D (6 bases). The CDR3 loop spans 15 amino acids. Deletions cut 4 bases from V and 6 bases from J, with 16 bases between. In germline, CDR1 is SGHAT, CDR2 FQNNGV. In nucleotides, the CDR3 is TGTGCCAGCAGCTCACTACAGGGTTCGGGTCAGCCCCAGCATTTT. Its translation is CASSSLQGSGQPQHF.

CDR3 residues: CASSQGLAGGYEQFF. The CDR3 DNA sequence: TGCGCCAGCAGCCAGGGACTAGCGGGGGGGTATGAGCAGTTCTTC. The genes are TRBV4-1 and TRBJ2-1; 16 nucleotides align to TRBD2. After removal of 3 bases from V and 8 bases from J, the junction contained 1 base not matched to a gene. The CDR3 loop spans 15 amino acids. The V gene's germline CDR1 is MGHRA and CDR2 YSYEKL.

The V call is TRBV12-3 or TRBV12-4, the J call TRBJ2-3; D might be TRBD2 (6 bases). The CDR3 extends over 13 amino acids. V was clipped by 6 bases and J by 5 bases, with 12 bases between them. This CDR3 reads CASRTDGGDTQYF. Here the CDR3 DNA reads TGTGCCAGCAGAACGGACGGGGGAGATACGCAGTATTTT.

This clonotype was seen a handful of times. The CDR3 bases are TGTGCCAGCAGTGAGAGAGTCCGGGACAGGGGGTTATCACCCCTCCACTTT. It translates to CASSERVRDRGLSPLHF. The J gene is TRBJ1-6, the V gene TRBV6-5, with 11 positions matching TRBD1. V was clipped by 5 bases and J by 10 bases; unmatched bases: 13. This CDR3 comprises 17 residues. Germline V gives CDR1 MNHEY, CDR2 SVGAGI.

In this sample, this clonotype turned up many times. In DNA, the CDR3 is TGTGCCAGCGGAACTTACTACAGGATGGCTTTCTTT. This codes for CASGTYYRMAFF. The J gene is TRBJ1-1, the V gene TRBV7-9; a weak D match, TRBD1 (5 bases). Germline V gives CDR1 SEHNR, CDR2 FQNEAQ (reference sequence). The CDR3 runs 12 residues. Trimming shortened V by 8 bases and J by 11 bases, and 18 bases separated the two germline ends.

The chain recombines TRBV27 with TRBJ2-7; TRBD1 matches at 7 bases. Germline CDR1 and CDR2: MNHEY and SMNVEV (reference sequence). The CDR3 spans 13 residues. V shed 6 bases and J 7 bases; nucleotides not matched to a gene: 9. The CDR3 coding sequence is TGTGCCAGCAGCCACAGGGGTATGGGTGAGCAGTACTTC. This translates into CASSHRGMGEQYF.

The V gene is TRBV6-5, the J gene TRBJ2-3; D call uncertain. The germline V and J ends were trimmed by 7 bases and 6 bases, with 11 bases remaining between them. In germline, CDR1 is MNHEY, CDR2 SVGAGI. The CDR3 extends over 12 amino acids. The CDR3 DNA is TGTGCCAGCACCAACCCAAGCGATACGCAGTATTTT. Protein product: CASTNPSDTQYF.

This clonotype has only a few counts. The chain is built from TRBV6-2 or TRBV6-3 and TRBJ1-6; D gene uncertain. This CDR3 comprises 13 residues. The V gene's germline CDR1 is MNHEY and CDR2 SVGEGT. With 2 bases removed from V and 7 bases from J, the gap between germline ends came to 6 bases. The CDR3: CASSYRANSPLHF. In DNA, the CDR3 is TGTGCCAGCAGTTACAGGGCAAATTCACCCCTCCACTTT.

This clonotype was seen a handful of times. The gene calls are TRBV2 and TRBJ2-1, with 9 nucleotides matching TRBD1. In germline, CDR1 is SNHLY, CDR2 FYNNEI. With 7 bases clipped from V and 0 bases from J, the junction kept 7 bases outside the gene matches. This CDR3 contains 16 residues. CDR3 residues: CASTPQGASSYNEQFF. The CDR3 nucleotides are TGTGCCAGCACACCACAGGGGGCGAGCTCCTACAATGAGCAGTTCTTC. Based on the CDR3 plus reference TRBV2 and TRBJ2-1, the full variable domain is EPEVTQTPSHQVTQMGQEVILRCVPISNHLYFYWYRQILGQKVEFLVSFYNNEISEKSEIFDDQFSVERPDGSNFTLKIRSTKLEDSAMYFCASTPQGASSYNEQFFGPGTRLTVL.

The table lists this clonotype with a few counts. The genes are TRBV20-1 and TRBJ1-1; 7 bases fit TRBD1. CDR1 and CDR2 (germline): DFQATT, SNEGSKA (reference sequence). Germline trimming cut 5 bases from V and 2 bases from J; bases unmatched to any gene: 5. The CDR3 has 13 amino acids. The CDR3 loop reads CSAVRDRNTEAFF. CDR3 nucleotides: TGCAGTGCTGTACGGGACAGAAACACTGAAGCTTTCTTT.

This chain joins TRBV6-5 and TRBJ2-1; D gene ambiguous. The CDR3 is made up of 14 amino acids. The V and J ends lost 0 bases and 6 bases respectively, with 9 bases between them. Per the germline V gene, CDR1 is MNHEY and CDR2 is SVGAGI. DNA for the CDR3: TGTGCCAGCAGTTACTCTTGGAAAAGCAATGAGCAGTTCTTC. It specifies CASSYSWKSNEQFF.

This clonotype was seen many times. The chain recombines TRBV6-1 with TRBJ1-2; perhaps TRBD1 as D (6 bases). This CDR3 is 15 amino acids long. The V gene's germline CDR1 is MNHNS and CDR2 SASEGT. The germline V and J ends were trimmed by 6 bases and 1 base, with 15 bases remaining between them. The CDR3: CASSPGGAGNYGYTF. The CDR3 region has the DNA TGTGCCAGCAGCCCCGGGGGGGCCGGTAACTATGGCTACACCTTC.

This sequence joins TRBV7-2 and TRBJ1-1; D remains ambiguous. The CDR3 has 13 amino acids. With 2 bases removed from V and 10 bases from J, the gap between germline ends came to 14 bases. CDR1 and CDR2 (germline): SGHTA, FQGNSA. The CDR3 bases are TGTGCCAGCAGCTTAAACATCCTCTTGTCAGCTTTCTTT. This codes for CASSLNILLSAFF.

This clonotype was recorded a few times. The chain couples TRBV7-2 to TRBJ2-2; D is undetermined. The CDR3 extends over 15 amino acids. Trimming removed 4 bases at V and 6 bases at J, with 15 bases between. Germline loops: CDR1 SGHTA, CDR2 FQGNSA. CDR3 loop: CASSSPKGWAGELFF. The CDR3 DNA reads TGTGCCAGCAGCTCCCCCAAGGGTTGGGCCGGGGAGCTGTTTTTT.

The V gene is TRBV5-6, the J gene TRBJ2-7; D gene uncertain. Germline V gives CDR1 SGHDT, CDR2 YYEEEE. Trimming shortened V by 2 bases and J by 8 bases, and 8 bases separated the two germline ends. The CDR3 runs to 11 residues. CDR3 residues: CASSLKSKQYF. The CDR3, as DNA: TGTGCCAGCAGCTTAAAATCTAAGCAGTACTTC.

There are many counts of this clonotype. In DNA, the CDR3 is TGTGCCAGCAGCCAAGACCGGAGCTATGGCTACACCTTC. Translated: CASSQDRSYGYTF. The chain joins TRBV7-3 to TRBJ1-2, with unresolved D. Trimming took off 5 bases at V and 4 bases at J, with 11 bases between the two ends. The germline gives CDR1 SGHTA, CDR2 FQGTGA. The CDR3 spans 13 residues.

This clonotype turned up a few times. The rearrangement links TRBV29-1 to TRBJ1-2; a possible D gene is TRBD1 (5 bases). The germline V gene encodes CDR1 SQVTM and CDR2 ANQGSEA. CDR3 length equals 12 residues. V was clipped by 8 bases and J by 8 bases, with 18 bases between them. As DNA, the CDR3 is TGCAGCTTCAGGGACCGTTTGGAGGGCTACACCTTC. This translates into CSFRDRLEGYTF.

This clonotype was counted a few times. Germline and junction disagree at one end, which may indicate a read error. The rearrangement links TRBV7-7 to TRBJ2-1, with 8 nucleotides matching TRBD2. The CDR3 sequence is 15 residues long. CDR1 SSHAT and CDR2 FNYEAQ come from the germline V gene (reference sequence). CDR3: CASSSDGGAYNEQFF. Here the CDR3 DNA reads TGTGCTAGCAGCTCCGACGGGGGGGCTTACAATGAGCAGTTCTTC.

This clonotype was seen a few times. The chain carries TRBV4-2 and TRBJ2-7, with D tentatively TRBD1 or TRBD2 (6 bases each). The V and J ends lost 0 bases and 2 bases respectively, with 11 bases between them. Germline CDR1 LGHNA, CDR2 YNFKEQ. CDR3 length: 15 residues. CDR3 loop: CASSQEWGDTYEQYF. CDR3 nucleotides: TGTGCCAGCAGCCAAGAATGGGGGGACACCTACGAGCAGTACTTC.